Below, one TCR beta chain is given with its context. The method was immunoSEQ multiplex PCR; TCRdb's version includes in-frame clones alone and lacks a portion of them. The sample lists around 110,000 clones, 93% occurring once. This record belongs to a study of control samples from healthy donors and cancer patients. V lost 4 bases and J lost 4, with 12 bases in between. Per germline, CDR1 MNHEY and CDR2 SMNVEV (reference sequence). The CDR3 loop spans 14 amino acids. The receptor's source is a man aged 30-40 years in good health. Sequencing used blood. This chain joins TRBV27 and TRBJ2-3; D not certain. The chain's CDR3 is CASSYPGVADTQYF. CDR3 nucleotide sequence: TGTGCCAGCAGTTACCCCGGTGTCGCAGATACGCAGTATTTT.